The clone carrying this TCR beta chain was seen a few times. Its specificity is not known. V shed 4 bases and J shed 8 bases, with 12 bases lying between them. CDR3 length: 13 amino acids. The V gene's germline CDR1 is SNHLY and CDR2 FYNNEI. This entry belongs to a study of shared clonotypes between healthy human individuals. In the study overall: Three CD4 naive, three CD4 memory, two CD8 naive and one CD8 memory plate were used per donor.

Sorted-subset replicate PCR reactions contained 200 ng DNA, corresponding to some 29,000 T cell genomes. As originally analysed: Filtering differed for immunoSEQ, which gave only junction sequences without quality scores. Produced via immunoSEQ multiplex PCR; TCRdb's table is partial and in-frame only. That table supplies the V and J calls and clone size; D and trimming were determined from the DNA. Of 2 million to 2.5 million clones in the sample, 85% to 95% were seen once. Findings and limits, study-wide: Naive subsets generally had larger estimated richness than memory subsets.

Sample: naive CD4+ T cells from PBMCs. Specified subset: CD45RA+ positively selected. The clonotype originates from a man younger than 35 in good health. Some clones in this sample may be carry-over from other donors' samples. The chain uses TRBV2 and TRBJ2-1; maybe TRBD2 (5 bases). CDR3 protein: CASSAQLVYEQFF. The CDR3 nucleotides read TGTGCCAGCAGTGCCCAACTAGTCTATGAGCAGTTCTTC. Supplemented by reference TRBV2 and TRBJ2-1, the full variable domain reads EPEVTQTPSHQVTQMGQEVILRCVPISNHLYFYWYRQILGQKVEFLVSFYNNEISEKSEIFDDQFSVERPDGSNFTLKIRSTKLEDSAMYFCASSAQLVYEQFFGPGTRLTVL.